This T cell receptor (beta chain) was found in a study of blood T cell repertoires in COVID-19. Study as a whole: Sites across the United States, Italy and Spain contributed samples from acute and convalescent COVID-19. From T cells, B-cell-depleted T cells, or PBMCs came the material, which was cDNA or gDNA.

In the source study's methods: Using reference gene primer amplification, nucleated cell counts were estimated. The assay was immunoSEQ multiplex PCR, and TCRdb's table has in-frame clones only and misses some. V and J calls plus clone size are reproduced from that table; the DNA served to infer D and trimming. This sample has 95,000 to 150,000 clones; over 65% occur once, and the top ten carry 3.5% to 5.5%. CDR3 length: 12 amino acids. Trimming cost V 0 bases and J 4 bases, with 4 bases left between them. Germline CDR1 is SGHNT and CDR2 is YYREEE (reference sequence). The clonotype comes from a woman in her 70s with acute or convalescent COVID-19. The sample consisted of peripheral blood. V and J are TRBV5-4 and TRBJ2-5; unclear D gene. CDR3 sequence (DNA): TGTGCCAGCAGCTTGGCTAGAGAGACCCAGTACTTC. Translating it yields CASSLARETQYF.